This TCR beta chain was identified during a study of blood T cell repertoires in COVID-19. At the level of the study: There were acute and convalescent COVID-19 samples, and they came from the United States, Italy and Spain. The analysed material was cDNA or gDNA that came from T cells, B-cell-depleted T cells, or PBMCs.

Generated by immunoSEQ multiplex PCR, the TCRdb table keeps only in-frame clones and is missing some. The sample has about 35,000 clones, over 80% seen once. This clonotype was obtained from a man older than 75 with active COVID-19. The sample consisted of peripheral blood.

The CDR3 loop reads CASSPRQGAGDTQYF. In nucleotides, the CDR3 is TGTGCCAGCAGCCCCCGACAGGGGGCAGGGGATACGCAGTATTTT. The chain combines TRBV5-6 with TRBJ2-3; 10 nucleotides align to TRBD1. V gave up 4 bases and J gave up 6 bases; unmatched junction bases: 8. Germline V CDR1 and CDR2: SGHDT, YYEEEE. The CDR3 contains 15 residues.